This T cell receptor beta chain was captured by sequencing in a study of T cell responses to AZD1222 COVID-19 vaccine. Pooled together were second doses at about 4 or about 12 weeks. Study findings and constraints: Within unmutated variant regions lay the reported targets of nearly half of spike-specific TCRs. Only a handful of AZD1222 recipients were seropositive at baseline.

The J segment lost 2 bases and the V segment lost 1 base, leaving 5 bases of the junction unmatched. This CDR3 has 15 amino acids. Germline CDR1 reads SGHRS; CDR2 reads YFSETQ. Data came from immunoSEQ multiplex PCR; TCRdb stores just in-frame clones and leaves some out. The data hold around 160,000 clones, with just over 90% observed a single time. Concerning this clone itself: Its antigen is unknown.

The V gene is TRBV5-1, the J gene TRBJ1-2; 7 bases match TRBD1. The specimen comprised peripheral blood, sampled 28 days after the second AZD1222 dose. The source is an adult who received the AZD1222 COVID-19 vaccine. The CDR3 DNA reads TGCGCCAGCAGCTTGATACCGGACAGGAACTATGGCTACACCTTC. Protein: CASSLIPDRNYGYTF.